This is a list of T cell receptor beta chains from one sample in a study of T cells in localized non-small cell lung cancer. Assay: immunoSEQ multiplex PCR; the TCRdb copy retains only in-frame clones and omits some. Among 30,000 to 35,000 clones, around 90% were seen once, and the ten largest hold around 2.9%. The material was peripheral blood, obtained before any cancer treatment. The receptor set was obtained from a female donor aged 60 or older with stage I lung adenocarcinoma. CDR3s leave out the opening cysteine and the closing phenylalanine or tryptophan.

16	TRBV5-1	TRBJ2-2	ASSLTSSGSGVAGELF
12	TRBV15	TRBJ2-2	ATSAGGDTGELF
13	TRBV10-1	TRBJ2-1	ASSEEPHGGNEQF
12	TRBV6-1	TRBJ1-4	ASSDGQGYEKLF
12	TRBV2	TRBJ1-1	ASFFGGPTPEAF
14	TRBV19	TRBJ1-1	ASSISQVFMNTEAF
13	TRBV21-1	TRBJ2-1	ASSTGTSGYNEQF
14	TRBV4-3	TRBJ2-1	ASSQGAAGAYNEQF
11	TRBV11-3	TRBJ2-5	ASSRGVQETQY
13	TRBV5-1	TRBJ2-7	ASRYQQGANYEQY
12	TRBV5-1	TRBJ1-3	ASSPWGAGNTIY
13	TRBV13	TRBJ2-7	ASSSSRQGAYEQY
12	TRBV4-2	TRBJ1-1	ASSQGGMNTEAF
17	TRBV7-3	TRBJ1-1	ASSLSPYDPGQGNTEAF
13	TRBV7-9	TRBJ2-1	ASSSGGSVYNEQF
13	TRBV29-1	TRBJ2-3	SVSGTSGRTDTQY
11	TRBV28	TRBJ2-3	ASSAGNTDTQY
10	TRBV7-9	TRBJ1-5	ASSTDSLPQH
16	TRBV7-2	TRBJ2-3	ASSFFEGRLTSTDTQY
12	TRBV10-1	TRBJ2-1	ASSGRDFYNEQF
11	TRBV7-2	TRBJ2-1	ASRGTGVNEQF
10	TRBV6-5	TRBJ1-1	ASSYEGAEAF
13	TRBV21-1	TRBJ2-7	ASSAGRDRGHEQY
13	TRBV6-6	TRBJ2-7	ASSYSPGSTYEQY
10	TRBV2	TRBJ2-3	ASKTGGDTQY
13	TRBV28	TRBJ1-5	ASSYQGYSNQPQH
11	TRBV30	TRBJ2-1	AWSVGRYNEQF
19	TRBV28	TRBJ1-4	ASSSGGAEGDSLQRVEKLF
11	TRBV9	TRBJ2-5	ASSPQGLETQY
14	TRBV9	TRBJ2-2	ASSVPGTANTGELF
11	TRBV28	TRBJ2-3	ASSTTNTDTQY
17	TRBV7-8	TRBJ1-3	ASSLARGGTASSGNTIY
11	TRBV11-3	TRBJ2-3	ASSFSLPDTQY
11	TRBV19	TRBJ2-3	ASSIEGGDTQY
13	TRBV6-5	TRBJ1-5	ASSRDGNSNQPQH
12	TRBV18	TRBJ1-1	ASSPQGGITEAF
11	TRBV7-2	TRBJ2-7	ASSLDGSYEQY
13	TRBV6-1	TRBJ2-2	ASSERGRPAGELF
12	TRBV14	TRBJ1-4	ASSPRGANEKLF
10	TRBV10-2	TRBJ2-7	ASSEAAGEQY
10	TRBV28	TRBJ1-1	ASSFLGSEAF
13	TRBV6-5	TRBJ1-2	ASSPRDSHPGGYT
10	TRBV11-2	TRBJ2-2	ASSFDTGELF
13	TRBV7-3	TRBJ2-1	ASSLEGLAGGEQF
14	TRBV18	TRBJ2-3	ASSQILAGPSDTQY
13	TRBV4-3	TRBJ2-1	ASSQDPGRHNEQF
11	TRBV19	TRBJ1-2	ASSIGQGNGYT
13	TRBV7-9	TRBJ2-1	ASSDTGTIYNEQF
13	TRBV28	TRBJ2-1	ASSFGLAEYNEQF
13	TRBV7-8	TRBJ2-3	ATRVGLYGTDTQY
15	TRBV15	TRBJ2-1	ATSKSGTSGRGGEQF
13	TRBV28	TRBJ2-7	ASSFTSGAYYEQY
13	TRBV2	TRBJ2-3	ASSEATGGADTQY
13	TRBV28	TRBJ1-3	ASSGQDVAGNTIY
14	TRBV6-4	TRBJ2-1	ASSVTSGGSYNEQF
12	TRBV2	TRBJ2-1	ATLAEGTYNEQF
14	TRBV7-9	TRBJ1-3	ASSLGGSFVGNTIY
10	TRBV30	TRBJ2-1	AWSASYNEQF